This T cell receptor beta chain comes out of a study of CD8 T cells in Susac syndrome. With random hexamers, reverse transcription was performed on about 0.45 to 1 ug of RNA. A multiplex approach, immunoSEQ multiplex PCR, amplified TCR beta CDR3 across 54 Vbeta and 13 Jbeta. In TCRdb, the immunoSEQ multiplex PCR reads were re-called with MiXCR into one record per CDR3 protein. The sample yields roughly 120,000 distinct CDR3 sequences, 90% to 95% seen once. The length of the CDR3 is 14 residues. Per germline, CDR1 MDHEN and CDR2 SYDVKM. Trimming left V 2 bases short and J 1 base short, with 8 bases between. FACS was used to enrich TEMRA cells, whereas the CD8+ and CD4+ T cells were obtained by negative isolation.

The sample consisted of CD8+ T cells from PBMCs. V gene TRBV28 combines with J gene TRBJ2-5; D unresolved. This sequence originates from a human donor with multiple sclerosis. The CDR3: CASSLARLQETQYF. In DNA form, the CDR3 reads TGTGCCAGCAGTTTAGCACGTCTCCAAGAGACCCAGTACTTC. The whole variable domain, remainder taken from reference TRBV28 and TRBJ2-5, is DVKVTQSSRYLVKRTGEKVFLECVQDMDHENMFWYRQDPGLGLRLIYFSYDVKMKEKGDIPEGYSVSREKKERFSLILESASTNQTSMYLCASSLARLQETQYFGPGTRLLVL.